This T cell receptor beta chain was identified during a study of T cell responses to AZD1222 COVID-19 vaccine. Study-wide points: Samples come after the peak T cell response, not at day 14. Reports indicate that nearly half of spike-specific TCRs are directed at unmutated variant regions. Spike regions recognized by vaccine-associated CD4 TCRs spanned the protein, led by 160-218 and 743-854.

Produced via immunoSEQ multiplex PCR; TCRdb's table is partial and in-frame only. This table has about 110,000 clones, roughly 93% appearing once. The CDR3 consists of 17 residues. The germline gives CDR1 MNHEY, CDR2 SVGEGT. Deletions cut 0 bases from V and 5 bases from J, with 16 bases between. In the case of this clone: Its antigen is as yet unknown.

The receptor comes from an adult who received the AZD1222 COVID-19 vaccine. Here the sequenced sample was peripheral blood, taken 28 days after the second AZD1222 dose. The chain carries TRBV6-2 or TRBV6-3 and TRBJ2-2; no reliable D call. This chain's CDR3 is CASSYSPRSRGTGELFF. For the CDR3, the DNA is TGTGCCAGCAGTTACTCGCCTAGATCCCGTGGAACCGGGGAGCTGTTTTTT.